A selection of T cell receptor beta chains follows, all from one sample in a study of shared clonotypes between healthy human individuals. Measured with immunoSEQ multiplex PCR; TCRdb has only the in-frame clones, and not every one. The repertoire holds 640,000 or so clones, with about 78% as singletons. The sequencing input was memory CD4+ T cells sorted from blood. These receptors were taken from a woman under 40 in good health. Each CDR3 is given with its conserved first and last residue. A D gene is named only where the DNA matches it firmly. Some rows mark clone size as missing; the rest say once, few, many or name a class of expanded clone.

TRBD1,-,TRBV30,TRBJ1-5,CAWSAQGDLYSNQPQHF,TGTGCCTGGAGTGCACAGGGGGACCTTTATAGCAATCAGCCCCAGCATTTT
TRBD1,-,TRBV11-3,TRBJ2-1,CASSLGQGTYNEQFF,TGTGCCAGCAGCCTGGGACAGGGAACCTACAATGAGCAGTTCTTC
-,few,TRBV11-2,TRBJ2-1,CASSLIGGFYNEQFF,TGTGCCAGCAGCTTAATCGGCGGCTTTTACAATGAGCAGTTCTTC
-,-,TRBV2,TRBJ2-7,CASSWDNYEQYF,TGTGCCAGCAGTTGGGACAACTACGAGCAGTACTTC
-,-,TRBV16,TRBJ1-1,CASSQSGTRLNTEAFF,TGTGCCAGCAGCCAATCGGGGACACGATTGAACACTGAAGCTTTCTTT
-,once,TRBV29-1,TRBJ2-2,CSVEFRHANTGELFF,TGCAGCGTTGAATTTAGACACGCCAACACCGGGGAGCTGTTTTTT
-,-,TRBV7-8,TRBJ1-5,CASSLVGVSQPQHF,TGTGCCAGCAGCTTAGTAGGGGTCTCACAGCCCCAGCATTTT
-,few,TRBV7-9,TRBJ1-2,CASSRGDLGGYTF,TGTGCCAGCAGCCGAGGGGATCTTGGGGGCTACACCTTC
TRBD2,-,TRBV11-2,TRBJ2-7,CASSPGGDEQYF,TGTGCCAGCAGCCCTGGGGGGGACGAGCAGTACTTC
TRBD2,once,TRBV29-1,TRBJ2-7,CSVPGGPGYEQYF,TGCAGCGTTCCGGGGGGGCCTGGTTACGAGCAGTACTTC
-,-,TRBV6-6,TRBJ1-1,CASSLQGGPEAFF,TGTGCCAGCAGTCTTCAGGGTGGTCCTGAAGCTTTCTTT
-,-,TRBV28,TRBJ1-4,CASSWTDEKLFF,TGTGCCAGCAGTTGGACAGATGAAAAACTGTTTTTT
-,-,TRBV5-4,TRBJ1-2,CASRDAGVGGYTF,TGTGCCAGCAGGGACGCAGGGGTGGGTGGCTACACCTTC
-,-,TRBV19,TRBJ1-5,CASSIGVNQPQHF,TGTGCCAGTAGTATAGGAGTAAATCAGCCCCAGCATTTT
-,-,TRBV5-1,TRBJ1-1,CASSQGLGTEAFF,TGCGCCAGCTCACAGGGTCTGGGCACTGAAGCTTTCTTT
TRBD1,-,TRBV6-1,TRBJ2-7,CASRDRGLGNEQYF,TGTGCCAGCAGGGACAGGGGGCTCGGGAACGAGCAGTACTTC
-,-,TRBV19,TRBJ2-3,CASSHRVADTQYF,TGTGCCAGTAGTCACAGGGTTGCAGATACGCAGTATTTT
TRBD2,-,TRBV5-1,TRBJ2-2,CASSLSGENTGELFF,TGCGCCAGCAGCCTTAGCGGGGAGAACACCGGGGAGCTGTTTTTT
TRBD1,-,TRBV2,TRBJ1-5,CASSGTGGRDQPQHF,TGTGCCAGCAGTGGGACAGGGGGCCGAGATCAGCCCCAGCATTTT
-,few,TRBV7-7,TRBJ2-5,CASSPLETQYF,TGTGCCAGCAGCCCTTTAGAGACCCAGTACTTC
-,-,TRBV27,TRBJ1-5,CASSLVGGSNQPQHF,TGTGCCAGCAGTTTAGTTGGGGGCAGCAATCAGCCCCAGCATTTT
TRBD2,-,TRBV7-2,TRBJ2-1,CASSLAASGYNEQFF,TGTGCCAGCAGCTTAGCCGCTAGCGGTTACAATGAGCAGTTCTTC
TRBD1,-,TRBV28,TRBJ1-2,CASTGTANLYGYTF,TGTGCCAGCACCGGGACAGCGAACCTCTATGGCTACACCTTC
-,-,TRBV15,TRBJ2-1,CATSGLLAWDEQFF,TGTGCCACCAGCGGACTTCTAGCTTGGGATGAGCAGTTCTTC
TRBD1,-,TRBV5-1,TRBJ2-7,CASSFTSGQVDEQYF,TGCGCCAGCAGCTTTACGTCTGGACAGGTGGACGAGCAGTACTTC
-,-,TRBV28,TRBJ2-1,CASSWGSRPEQFF,TGTGCCAGCAGTTGGGGCAGCAGACCTGAGCAGTTCTTC
TRBD2,once,TRBV9,TRBJ2-2,CASRGTSVNTGELFF,TGTGCCAGCAGAGGGACTAGCGTGAACACCGGGGAGCTGTTTTTT
-,-,TRBV9,TRBJ1-5,CASSLQGYQPQHF,TGTGCCAGCAGCCTACAGGGTTATCAGCCCCAGCATTTT
-,-,TRBV9,TRBJ2-1,CASSVRLGDSNEQFF,TGTGCCAGCAGCGTCCGACTAGGCGATTCTAATGAGCAGTTCTTC
-,-,TRBV29-1,TRBJ1-1,CSVVVGGGTEAFF,TGCAGCGTGGTTGTTGGGGGGGGAACTGAAGCTTTCTTT
TRBD2,medium-sized,TRBV7-9,TRBJ2-7,CASSSPLGSGSSYEQYF,TGTGCCAGCAGCTCTCCCCTTGGTAGCGGGAGCTCCTACGAGCAGTACTTC
TRBD2,-,TRBV7-9,TRBJ2-3,CASSYSGATDTQYF,TGTGCCAGCAGCTACAGCGGGGCCACAGATACGCAGTATTTT
TRBD1,-,TRBV4-2,TRBJ1-4,CASSQQSQGWNEKLFF,TGTGCCAGCAGCCAGCAATCACAGGGGTGGAATGAAAAACTGTTTTTT
-,-,TRBV15,TRBJ1-4,CATSRGDLGEKLFF,TGTGCCACCAGCAGAGGGGACCTCGGCGAAAAACTGTTTTTT
TRBD1,-,TRBV5-1,TRBJ2-1,CASYRGGDSYNEQFF,TGCGCCAGCTACAGGGGCGGAGACTCCTACAATGAGCAGTTCTTC
-,-,TRBV6-1,TRBJ2-4,CASSQAFLAKNIQYF,TGTGCCAGCAGCCAGGCTTTTCTAGCCAAAAACATTCAGTACTTC
-,-,TRBV19,TRBJ1-1,CASSMLGRANTEAFF,TGTGCCAGTAGTATGCTAGGCAGGGCAAACACTGAAGCTTTCTTT
-,few,TRBV9,TRBJ1-5,CASSAGPPAGPQHF,TGTGCCAGCAGCGCCGGGCCCCCCGCTGGGCCCCAGCATTTT
-,few,TRBV5-1,TRBJ2-1,CASSLLGRELYNEQFF,TGCGCCAGCAGCCTGCTGGGGCGAGAACTCTACAATGAGCAGTTCTTC
-,-,TRBV28,TRBJ2-1,CASRGLSLKQFF,TGTGCCAGCAGGGGGCTGTCCCTTAAGCAGTTCTTC
-,few,TRBV29-1,TRBJ1-2,CSVPDSRRIHYGYTF,TGCAGCGTGCCGGACAGTCGGCGAATTCACTATGGCTACACCTTC
TRBD1,-,TRBV5-8,TRBJ2-2,CASSTGVRDTGELFF,TGTGCCAGCAGCACAGGGGTTAGGGACACCGGGGAGCTGTTTTTT
-,once,TRBV6-1,TRBJ1-5,CASSATVGGFNQPQHF,TGTGCCAGCAGTGCCACCGTCGGGGGGTTTAATCAGCCCCAGCATTTT
TRBD2,-,TRBV11-2,TRBJ2-3,CASSFLAGPTDTQYF,TGTGCCAGCAGCTTCCTAGCGGGGCCCACAGATACGCAGTATTTT
TRBD1,-,TRBV9,TRBJ1-4,CASSARTGGEKLFF,TGTGCCAGCAGCGCACGGACAGGGGGTGAAAAACTGTTTTTT
TRBD2,-,TRBV11-2,TRBJ2-1,CASSLRSSGSHEQFF,TGTGCCAGCAGCTTAAGGTCTAGCGGGAGCCATGAGCAGTTCTTC
-,-,TRBV19,TRBJ1-3,CASSIRAGRSGNTIYF,TGTGCCAGTAGTATTAGGGCTGGAAGAAGCGGAAACACCATATATTTT
-,-,TRBV6-1,TRBJ1-1,CASTEIRGTEAFF,TGTGCCAGCACTGAAATAAGGGGGACTGAAGCTTTCTTT
-,-,TRBV28,TRBJ2-2,CASSLNQASGELFF,TGTGCCAGCAGTTTAAACCAAGCGTCCGGGGAGCTGTTTTTT
-,many,TRBV7-2,TRBJ1-3,CASSSTVGTIRNTIYF,TGTGCCAGCAGCTCGACGGTCGGGACCATCCGGAACACCATATATTTT
-,-,TRBV11-2,TRBJ2-7,CASSHNTEDFEQYF,TGTGCCAGCAGCCACAACACGGAGGATTTTGAGCAGTACTTC
-,many,TRBV7-8,TRBJ1-5,CASSLQRDQPQHF,TGTGCCAGCAGCCTACAACGGGATCAGCCCCAGCATTTT
TRBD2,-,TRBV4-2,TRBJ2-3,CASSQDYGVASGSVDTQYF,TGTGCCAGCAGCCAAGATTACGGCGTCGCTAGCGGGAGTGTGGATACGCAGTATTTT
-,-,TRBV10-1,TRBJ2-7,CASSSNTYEQYF,TGCGCCAGCAGTTCTAATACCTACGAGCAGTACTTC
-,-,TRBV28,TRBJ2-1,CASSLSYEQFF,TGTGCCAGCAGTTTATCGTATGAGCAGTTCTTC
-,few,TRBV28,TRBJ2-3,CASSTPVGPRRKTDTQYF,TGTGCCAGCAGTACGCCCGTTGGGCCCCGACGTAAGACAGATACGCAGTATTTT
-,-,TRBV4-2,TRBJ2-1,CASSQDKVYNEQFF,TGTGCCAGCAGCCAAGACAAGGTATACAATGAGCAGTTCTTC
TRBD2,-,TRBV2,TRBJ2-7,CASSTSGKGEQYF,TGTGCCAGCAGCACTAGCGGGAAGGGCGAGCAGTACTTC